This TCR beta chain was profiled in a study of blood T cell repertoires in COVID-19. At the level of the study: Both acute and convalescent COVID-19 samples were obtained from the United States, Italy and Spain. PBMCs, B-cell-depleted T cells, or T cells were the source of the cDNA or gDNA that made up the material.

This CDR3 region has 15 residues. The assay was immunoSEQ multiplex PCR, and TCRdb's table has in-frame clones only and misses some. The table records over 150,000 clones, about 90% of them present only once. The sequence was obtained from a man aged 50 to 60 with acute or convalescent COVID-19. J is TRBJ2-7 and V is TRBV21-1; the table's TRBD2 call for D was not verified on the DNA. TRBV21-1 corresponds to a pseudogene. Specimen: peripheral blood. CDR3 nucleotides: TGTGCCAGCAGCAAAGTCGTCGCGGGACGAGGCGAGCAGTACTTC. The encoded protein is CASSKVVAGRGEQYF.